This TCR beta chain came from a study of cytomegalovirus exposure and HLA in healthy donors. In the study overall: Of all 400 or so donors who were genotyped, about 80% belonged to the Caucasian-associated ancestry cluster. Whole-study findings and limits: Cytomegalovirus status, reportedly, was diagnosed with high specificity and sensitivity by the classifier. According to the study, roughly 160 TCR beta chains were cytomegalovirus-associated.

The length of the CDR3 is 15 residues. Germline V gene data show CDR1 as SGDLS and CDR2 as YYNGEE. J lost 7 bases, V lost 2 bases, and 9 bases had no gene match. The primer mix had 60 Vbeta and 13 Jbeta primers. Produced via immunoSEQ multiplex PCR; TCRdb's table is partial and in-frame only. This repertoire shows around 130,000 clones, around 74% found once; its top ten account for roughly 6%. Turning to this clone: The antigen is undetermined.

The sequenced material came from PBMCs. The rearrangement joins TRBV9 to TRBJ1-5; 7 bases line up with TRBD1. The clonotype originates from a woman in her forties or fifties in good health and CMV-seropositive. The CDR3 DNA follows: TGTGCCAGCAGCGTCGGGACAGCGCCAGAACAGCCCCAGCATTTT. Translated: CASSVGTAPEQPQHF.